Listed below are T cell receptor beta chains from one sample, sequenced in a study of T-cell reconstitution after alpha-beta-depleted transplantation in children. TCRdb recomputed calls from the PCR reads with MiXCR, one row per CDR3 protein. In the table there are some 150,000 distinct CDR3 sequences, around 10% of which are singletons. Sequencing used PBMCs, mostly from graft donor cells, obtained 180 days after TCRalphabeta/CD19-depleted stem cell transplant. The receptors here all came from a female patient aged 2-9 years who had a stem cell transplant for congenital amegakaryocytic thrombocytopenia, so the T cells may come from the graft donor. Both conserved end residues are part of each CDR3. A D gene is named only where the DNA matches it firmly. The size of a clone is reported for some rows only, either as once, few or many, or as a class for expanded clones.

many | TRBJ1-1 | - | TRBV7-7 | CASSSLTGTEAFF | TGTGCCAGCAGCTCCCTGACAGGAACTGAAGCTTTCTTT
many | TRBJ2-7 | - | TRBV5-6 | CASSPFGRGREQYF | TGTGCCAGCAGTCCATTCGGAAGGGGACGTGAGCAGTACTTC
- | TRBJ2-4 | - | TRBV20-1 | CSARVPGRENIQYF | TGCAGTGCTAGAGTGCCGGGACGGGAAAACATTCAGTACTTC
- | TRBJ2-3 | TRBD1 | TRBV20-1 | CSAGDRARFGTQYF | TGCAGTGCTGGAGACAGGGCTCGGTTTGGTACGCAGTATTTT
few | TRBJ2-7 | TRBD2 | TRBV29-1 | CSVTTMASGYYEQYF | TGCAGCGTGACAACCATGGCTAGCGGATACTACGAGCAGTACTTC
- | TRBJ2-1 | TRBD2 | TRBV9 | CASSGSGRVDNEQFF | TGTGCCAGCAGCGGGAGCGGGAGAGTCGACAATGAGCAGTTCTTC
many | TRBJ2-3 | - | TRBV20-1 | CSARRDSGTDTQYF | TGCAGTGCCCGAAGGGATAGCGGAACAGATACGCAGTATTTT
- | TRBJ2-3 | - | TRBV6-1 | CATRRGESADTQYF | TGTGCCACTCGAAGAGGGGAATCGGCAGATACGCAGTATTTT
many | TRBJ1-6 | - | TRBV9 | CASSVEFSPLHF | TGTGCCAGCAGCGTAGAGTTTTCACCCCTCCACTTT
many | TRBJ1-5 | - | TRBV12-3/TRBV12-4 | CASSLVQGLGQPQHF | TGTGCCAGCAGTTTGGTTCAGGGCTTAGGTCAGCCCCAGCATTTT